The clone carrying this TCR beta chain was found a few times. No antigen is known for it. These data come from a study of T cell clonotyping in hematopoietic cell transplantation. Repertoires were generated with immunoSEQ multiplex PCR, while TCRdb's copy carries only in-frame clones and drops some. There are around 16,000 clones in the sample; roughly 58% occur only once, and over 9.5% lies in the top ten. Recipient blood drawn about 28 days pretransplant and days 30, 100, 180 after. Findings and limits, study-wide: CD4 and CD8 repertoire contributions could not be separated without sorting.

The length of the CDR3 is 14 residues. Trimming took 5 bases from V and 8 from J, leaving 16 bases between them. In germline, CDR1 is SGHTA, CDR2 FQGNSA. This rearrangement joins TRBV7-2 to TRBJ1-5; D remains ambiguous. The sequence derives from a male patient in his 50s who had an allogeneic stem cell transplant from an unrelated donor, so T cells may come from the graft donor. Some clones in this sample may be carry-over from other donors' samples. Sequencing was performed on PBMCs, taken 30 days after allogeneic stem cell transplant. The CDR3 DNA is TGTGCCAGCAGCCGCGCAATCGACGGTGAGCCCCAGCATTTT. Its protein product is CASSRAIDGEPQHF.